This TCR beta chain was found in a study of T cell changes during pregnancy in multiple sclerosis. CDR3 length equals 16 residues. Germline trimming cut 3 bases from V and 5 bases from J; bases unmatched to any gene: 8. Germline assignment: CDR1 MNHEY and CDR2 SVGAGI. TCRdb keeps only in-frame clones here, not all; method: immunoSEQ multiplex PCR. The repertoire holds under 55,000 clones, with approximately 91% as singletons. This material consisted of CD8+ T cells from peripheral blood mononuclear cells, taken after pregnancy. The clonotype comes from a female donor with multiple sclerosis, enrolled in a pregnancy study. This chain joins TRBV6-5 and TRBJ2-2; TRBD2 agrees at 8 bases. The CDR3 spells CASSYSSGGYTGELFF. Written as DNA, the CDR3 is TGTGCCAGCAGTTATTCCAGCGGGGGATATACCGGGGAGCTGTTTTTT.